Included here is one T cell receptor beta chain sequence, with context. Its specificity is unknown. Unique molecular identifiers tagged individual cDNA molecules. TCRdb itself ran the 5' RACE reads through MiXCR, one entry per CDR3 protein. The sample has roughly 50,000 distinct CDR3 sequences; 8% are singletons. The record originates from a study of early T cells in non-severe SARS-CoV-2 infection. Across the study: With bulk RNA from unsorted whole blood as input, sequencing yielded unpaired chains.

The germline V gene has CDR1 SEHNR and CDR2 FQNEAQ (reference sequence). The CDR3 has 15 residues. Trimming removed 4 bases at V and 8 bases at J, with 17 bases between. Study-wide findings and caveats: VDJdb-based annotation leaned toward anti-spike CD8 responses and missed private and CD4 specificities.

The chain uses TRBV7-9 and TRBJ1-4, with D unclear. The receptor comes from an adult who was a healthcare worker with PCR-confirmed SARS-CoV-2 infection or an uninfected control (not recorded which). The sequenced sample was whole blood. The CDR3 bases are TGTGCCAGCAGCTCCCCTCAAAGTGTCTACGAAAAACTGTTTTTT. Amino acid sequence: CASSSPQSVYEKLFF.